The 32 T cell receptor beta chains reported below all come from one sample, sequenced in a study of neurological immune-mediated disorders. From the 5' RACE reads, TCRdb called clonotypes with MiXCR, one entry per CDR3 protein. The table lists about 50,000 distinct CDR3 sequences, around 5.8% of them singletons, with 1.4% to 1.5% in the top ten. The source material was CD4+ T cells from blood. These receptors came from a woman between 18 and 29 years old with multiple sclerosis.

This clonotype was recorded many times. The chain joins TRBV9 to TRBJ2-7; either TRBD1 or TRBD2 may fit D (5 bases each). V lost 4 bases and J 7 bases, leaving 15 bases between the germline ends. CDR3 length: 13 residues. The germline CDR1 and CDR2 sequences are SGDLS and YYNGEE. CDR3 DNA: TGTGCCAGCAGCAAAGGGGAGCTTGGGGAGCAGTACGTC. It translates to CASSKGELGEQYV.

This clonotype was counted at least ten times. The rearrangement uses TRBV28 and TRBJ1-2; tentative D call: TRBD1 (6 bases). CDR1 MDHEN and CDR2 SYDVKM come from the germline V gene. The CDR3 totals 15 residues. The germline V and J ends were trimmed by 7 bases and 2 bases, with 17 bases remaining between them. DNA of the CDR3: TGTGCCAGCACTAGTGGGGGGCGAAGGAACTATGGCTACACCTTC. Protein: CASTSGGRRNYGYTF.

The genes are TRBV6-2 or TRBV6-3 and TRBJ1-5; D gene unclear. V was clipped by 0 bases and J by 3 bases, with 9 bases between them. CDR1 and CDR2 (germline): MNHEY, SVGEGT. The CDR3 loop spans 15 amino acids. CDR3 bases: TGTGCCAGCAGTTACTCGAGTCAGGACAATCAGCCCCAGCATTTT. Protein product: CASSYSSQDNQPQHF.

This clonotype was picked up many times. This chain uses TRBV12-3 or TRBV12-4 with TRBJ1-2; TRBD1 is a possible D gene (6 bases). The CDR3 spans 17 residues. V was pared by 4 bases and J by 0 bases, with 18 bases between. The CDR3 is CASSSGASGFPNYGYTF. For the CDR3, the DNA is TGTGCCAGCAGTTCAGGGGCAAGCGGGTTCCCTAACTATGGCTACACCTTC.

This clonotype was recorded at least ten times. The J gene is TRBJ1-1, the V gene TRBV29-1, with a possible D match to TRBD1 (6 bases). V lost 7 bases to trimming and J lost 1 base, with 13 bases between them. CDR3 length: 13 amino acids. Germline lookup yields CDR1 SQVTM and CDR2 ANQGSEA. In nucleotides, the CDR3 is TGCAGCGCCGATACAGGGTCGAACACTGAAGCTTTCTTT. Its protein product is CSADTGSNTEAFF.

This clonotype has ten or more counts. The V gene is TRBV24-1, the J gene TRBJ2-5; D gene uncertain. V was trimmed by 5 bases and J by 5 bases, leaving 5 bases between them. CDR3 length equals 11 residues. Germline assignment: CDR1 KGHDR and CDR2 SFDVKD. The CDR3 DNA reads TGTGCCACCAGTGTGGGGGAGACCCAGTACTTC. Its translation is CATSVGETQYF.

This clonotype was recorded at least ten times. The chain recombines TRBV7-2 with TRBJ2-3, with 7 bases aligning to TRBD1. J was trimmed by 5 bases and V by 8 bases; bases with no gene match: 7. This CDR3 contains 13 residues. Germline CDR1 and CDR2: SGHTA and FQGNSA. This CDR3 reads CASGQAFIDTQYF. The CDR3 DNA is TGTGCCAGCGGACAGGCTTTTATAGATACGCAGTATTTT.

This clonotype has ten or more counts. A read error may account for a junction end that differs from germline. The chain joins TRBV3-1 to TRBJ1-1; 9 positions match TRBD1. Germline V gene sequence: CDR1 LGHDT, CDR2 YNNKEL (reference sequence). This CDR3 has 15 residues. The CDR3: CASSQGQPGQGRSLF. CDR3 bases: TGTGCCAGCAGCCAAGGTCAACCGGGACAGGGAAGGTCTCTCTTT. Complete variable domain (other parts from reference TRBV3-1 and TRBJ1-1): DTAVSQTPKYLVTQMGNDKSIKCEQNLGHDTMYWYKQDSKKFLKIMFSYNNKELIINETVPNRFSPKSPDKAHLNLHINSLELGDSAVYFCASSQGQPGQGRSLFGQGTRLTVV.

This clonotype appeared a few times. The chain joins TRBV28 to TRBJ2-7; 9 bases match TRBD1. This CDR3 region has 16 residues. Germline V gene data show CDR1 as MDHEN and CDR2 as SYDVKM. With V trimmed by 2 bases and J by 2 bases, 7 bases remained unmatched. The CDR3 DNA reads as TGTGCCAGCAGTTTAGATGCCGGGACAGGGACCTACGAGCAGTACTTC. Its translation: CASSLDAGTGTYEQYF.

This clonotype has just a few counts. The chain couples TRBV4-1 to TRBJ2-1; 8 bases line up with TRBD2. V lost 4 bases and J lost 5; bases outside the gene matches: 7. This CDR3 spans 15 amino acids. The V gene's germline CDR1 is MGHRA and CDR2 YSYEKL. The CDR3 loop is CASSPTSGPNNEQFF. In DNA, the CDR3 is TGCGCCAGCAGCCCTACTAGCGGCCCTAACAATGAGCAGTTCTTC.

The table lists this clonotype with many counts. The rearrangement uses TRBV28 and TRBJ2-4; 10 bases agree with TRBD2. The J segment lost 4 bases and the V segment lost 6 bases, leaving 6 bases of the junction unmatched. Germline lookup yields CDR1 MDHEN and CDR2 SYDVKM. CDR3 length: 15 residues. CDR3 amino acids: CASSPTSGVKNIQYF. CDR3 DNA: TGTGCCAGCAGCCCCACTAGCGGGGTGAAAAACATTCAGTACTTC.

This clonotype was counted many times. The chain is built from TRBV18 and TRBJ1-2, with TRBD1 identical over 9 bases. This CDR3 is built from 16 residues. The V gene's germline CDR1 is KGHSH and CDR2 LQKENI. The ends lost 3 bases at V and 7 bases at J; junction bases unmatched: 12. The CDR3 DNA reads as TGTGCCAGCTCACCCCTGTCCGGGACAGGGTTGACTGGCTACACCTTC. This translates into CASSPLSGTGLTGYTF.

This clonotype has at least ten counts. Here the CDR3 DNA reads TGTGCCAGCAGCACACAATTGGGCCAGGCTGGGGTCTCACCCCTCCACTTT. Amino acids: CASSTQLGQAGVSPLHF. The rearrangement joins TRBV7-2 to TRBJ1-6; no clear D. V was shortened by 5 bases and J by 10 bases, with 24 bases between the two germline ends. Looked up from germline, CDR1 is SGHTA and CDR2 is FQGNSA. The CDR3 is 17 residues long. Full variable domain (remainder filled in from reference TRBV7-2 and TRBJ1-6): GAGVSQSPSNKVTEKGKDVELRCDPISGHTALYWYRQSLGQGLEFLIYFQGNSAPDKSGLPSDRFSAERTGGSVSTLTIQRTQQEDSAVYLCASSTQLGQAGVSPLHFGNGTRLTVT.

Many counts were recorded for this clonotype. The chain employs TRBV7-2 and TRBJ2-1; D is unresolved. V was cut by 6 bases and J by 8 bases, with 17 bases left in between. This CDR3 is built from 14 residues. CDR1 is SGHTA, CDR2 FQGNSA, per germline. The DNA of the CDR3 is TGTGCCAGCAGTCGTTACACTCGGTTGGATGAGCAGTTCTTC. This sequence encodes CASSRYTRLDEQFF. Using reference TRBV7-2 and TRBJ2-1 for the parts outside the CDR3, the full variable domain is GAGVSQSPSNKVTEKGKDVELRCDPISGHTALYWYRQSLGQGLEFLIYFQGNSAPDKSGLPSDRFSAERTGGSVSTLTIQRTQQEDSAVYLCASSRYTRLDEQFFGPGTRLTVL.

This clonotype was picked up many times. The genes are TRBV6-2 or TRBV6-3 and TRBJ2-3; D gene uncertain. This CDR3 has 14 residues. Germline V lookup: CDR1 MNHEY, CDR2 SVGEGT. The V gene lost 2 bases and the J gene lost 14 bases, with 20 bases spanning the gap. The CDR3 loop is CASSYLGSTLVRYF. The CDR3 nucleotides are TGTGCCAGCAGTTACCTGGGTAGCACCCTAGTTCGGTATTTT.

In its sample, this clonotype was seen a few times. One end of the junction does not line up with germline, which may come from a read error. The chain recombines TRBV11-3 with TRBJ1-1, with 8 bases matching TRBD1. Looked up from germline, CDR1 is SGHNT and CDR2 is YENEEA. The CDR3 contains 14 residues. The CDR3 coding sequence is TGTGCCAACAGCTTAGATCCGCAGGGGGCAAAGGCTTTCTTT. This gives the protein CANSLDPQGAKAFF.

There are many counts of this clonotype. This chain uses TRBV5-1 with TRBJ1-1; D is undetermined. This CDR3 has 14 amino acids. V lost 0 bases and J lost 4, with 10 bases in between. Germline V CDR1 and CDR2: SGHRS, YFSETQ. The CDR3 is CASSLEGRGTEAFF. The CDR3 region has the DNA TGCGCCAGCAGCTTGGAAGGACGGGGCACTGAAGCTTTCTTT.

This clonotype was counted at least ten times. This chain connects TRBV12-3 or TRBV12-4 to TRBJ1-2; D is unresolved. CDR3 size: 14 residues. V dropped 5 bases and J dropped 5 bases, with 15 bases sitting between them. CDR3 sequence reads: CASSGYTAGYGYTF. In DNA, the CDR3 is TGTGCCAGCAGTGGGTACACAGCTGGGTATGGCTACACCTTC.

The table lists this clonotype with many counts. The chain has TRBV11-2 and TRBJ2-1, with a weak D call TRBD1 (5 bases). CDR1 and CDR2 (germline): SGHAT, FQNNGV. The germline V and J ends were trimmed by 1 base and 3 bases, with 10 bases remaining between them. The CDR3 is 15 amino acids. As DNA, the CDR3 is TGTGCCAGCAGCTTAGCTGGGGCAGGCTACAATGAGCAGTTCTTC. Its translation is CASSLAGAGYNEQFF.

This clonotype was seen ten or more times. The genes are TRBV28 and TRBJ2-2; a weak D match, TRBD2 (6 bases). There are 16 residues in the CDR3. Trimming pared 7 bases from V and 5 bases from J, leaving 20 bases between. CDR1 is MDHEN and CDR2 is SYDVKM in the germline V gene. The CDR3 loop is CASIRRGTGGTGELFF. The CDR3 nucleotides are TGTGCCAGCATCCGGCGAGGGACTGGGGGGACCGGGGAGCTGTTTTTT.

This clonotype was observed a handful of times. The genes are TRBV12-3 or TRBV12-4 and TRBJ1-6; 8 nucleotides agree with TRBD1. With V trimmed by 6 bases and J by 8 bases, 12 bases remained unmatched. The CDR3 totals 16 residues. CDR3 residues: CASRRGPGTGHSPLHF. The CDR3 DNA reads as TGTGCCAGCAGGAGGGGCCCGGGGACAGGACATTCACCCCTCCACTTT.

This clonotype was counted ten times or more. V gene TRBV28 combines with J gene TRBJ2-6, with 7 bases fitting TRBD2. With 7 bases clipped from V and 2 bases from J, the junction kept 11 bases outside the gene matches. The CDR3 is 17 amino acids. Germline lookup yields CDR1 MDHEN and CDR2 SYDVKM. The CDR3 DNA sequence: TGTGCCAGCAATGGATATTTGGGGGGGGCTGGGGCCAACGTCCTGACTTTC. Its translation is CASNGYLGGAGANVLTF.

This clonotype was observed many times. CDR3 loop: CSASRGGANVLTF. CDR3 nucleotide sequence: TGCAGTGCTAGTCGGGGAGGGGCCAACGTCCTGACTTTC. J is TRBJ2-6 and V is TRBV20-1; TRBD2 is a possible D gene (5 bases). Trimming removed 3 bases at V and 4 bases at J, with 7 bases between. The CDR3 sequence is 13 residues long. In germline, CDR1 is DFQATT, CDR2 SNEGSKA (reference sequence).

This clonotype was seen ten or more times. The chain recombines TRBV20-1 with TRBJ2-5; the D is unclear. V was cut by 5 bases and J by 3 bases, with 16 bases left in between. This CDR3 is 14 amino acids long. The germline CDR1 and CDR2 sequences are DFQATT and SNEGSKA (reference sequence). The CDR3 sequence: CSADPGGPKETQYF. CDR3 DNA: TGCAGTGCTGACCCCGGCGGCCCCAAAGAGACCCAGTACTTC.

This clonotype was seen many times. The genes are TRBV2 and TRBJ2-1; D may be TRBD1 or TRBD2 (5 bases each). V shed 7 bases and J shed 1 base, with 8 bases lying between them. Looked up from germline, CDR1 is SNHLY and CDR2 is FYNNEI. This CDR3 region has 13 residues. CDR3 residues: CASKGPSYNEQFF. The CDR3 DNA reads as TGTGCCAGCAAGGGACCATCCTACAATGAGCAGTTCTTC.

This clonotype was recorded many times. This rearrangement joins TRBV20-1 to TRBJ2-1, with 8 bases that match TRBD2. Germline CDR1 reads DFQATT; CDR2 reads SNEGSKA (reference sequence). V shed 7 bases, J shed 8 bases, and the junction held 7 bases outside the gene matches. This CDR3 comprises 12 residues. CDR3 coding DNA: TGCAGTGTTCGGGAGGGCCATTATGAGCAGTTCTTC. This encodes CSVREGHYEQFF.

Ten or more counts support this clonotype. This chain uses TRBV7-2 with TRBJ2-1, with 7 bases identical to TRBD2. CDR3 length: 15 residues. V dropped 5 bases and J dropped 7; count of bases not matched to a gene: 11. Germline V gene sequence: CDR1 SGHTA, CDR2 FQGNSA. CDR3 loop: CASSMSGIIKNEQFF. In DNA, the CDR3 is TGTGCCAGCAGCATGAGCGGGATTATTAAGAATGAGCAGTTCTTC.

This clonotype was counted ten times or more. In nucleotides, the CDR3 is TGCGCCAGCAGCCCGGGGACAGGAATCGATGGCTACACCTTC. Its protein product is CASSPGTGIDGYTF. This chain joins TRBV5-1 and TRBJ1-2; 8 bases fit TRBD1. After removal of 4 bases from V and 6 bases from J, the junction contained 8 bases not matched to a gene. CDR3 length: 14 residues. Germline CDR1 and CDR2: SGHRS and YFSETQ.

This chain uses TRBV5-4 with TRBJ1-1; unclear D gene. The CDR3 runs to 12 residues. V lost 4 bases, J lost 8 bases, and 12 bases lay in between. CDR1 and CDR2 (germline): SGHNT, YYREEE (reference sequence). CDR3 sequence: CASSKALGEAFF. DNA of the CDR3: TGTGCCAGCAGCAAGGCCTTGGGGGAAGCTTTCTTT.

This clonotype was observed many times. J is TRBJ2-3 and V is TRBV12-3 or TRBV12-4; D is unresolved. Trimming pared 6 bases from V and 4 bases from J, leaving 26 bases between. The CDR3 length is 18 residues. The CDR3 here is CASSPVKGIEEKSDTQYF. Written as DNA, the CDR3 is TGTGCCAGCAGCCCCGTGAAGGGCATAGAGGAAAAATCAGATACGCAGTATTTT.

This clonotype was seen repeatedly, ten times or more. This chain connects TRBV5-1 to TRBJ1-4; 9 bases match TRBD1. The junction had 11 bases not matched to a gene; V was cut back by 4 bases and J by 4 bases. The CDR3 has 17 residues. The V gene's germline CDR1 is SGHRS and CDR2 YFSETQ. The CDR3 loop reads CASSPGQGVTVNEKLFF. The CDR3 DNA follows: TGCGCCAGCAGCCCGGGACAGGGCGTTACTGTTAATGAAAAACTGTTTTTT.

The CDR3 sequence: CSAPGQGMNNSPLHF. The CDR3 coding sequence is TGCAGTGCCCCAGGCCAGGGGATGAATAATTCACCCCTCCACTTT. The chain carries TRBV20-1 and TRBJ1-6, with D possibly TRBD1 on 6 matching bases. Germline V gives CDR1 DFQATT, CDR2 SNEGSKA (reference sequence). The CDR3 loop spans 15 amino acids. Between the trimmed V and J ends, which lost 6 bases and 5 bases, there was a span of 17 bases.